This T cell receptor beta chain comes out of a study of Graves' ophthalmopathy and Graves' hyperthyroidism. General study results and limits: Among expanded thyroid clonotypes above 0.001 frequency, most also occurred in blood. The 13-signature model separated ophthalmopathy from stable hyperthyroidism at 85% to 90% sensitivity and around 81% specificity. As the model predicted ophthalmopathy progression, it achieved a sensitivity of roughly 69% and a specificity of about 72%.

This clonotype turned up a few times. Its antigen remains unknown. From RNA, the CDR3 regions of TCR beta chains were amplified and sequenced. Amplification began with first-round RT-PCR using HTBI primers, then second-round multiplex PCR was performed. In TCRdb, the multiplex PCR reads were re-called with MiXCR into one record per CDR3 protein. This sample has 500,000 to 600,000 distinct CDR3 sequences, with approximately 35% found just once. Trimming took 4 bases from V and 6 from J, leaving 13 bases between them. This CDR3 spans 14 amino acids. The germline CDR1 and CDR2 sequences are MNHNY and SVGAGI (reference sequence).

The chain recombines TRBV6-6 with TRBJ2-1; D perhaps matches TRBD2 (6 bases). The sequencing sample was made of peripheral blood or thyroid tissue (not recorded which). The sequence was obtained from an adult man with Graves' hyperthyroidism. The CDR3 DNA is TGTGCCAGCAGTTCGGGACTCCCCGGCAATGAGCAGTTCTTC. Residues: CASSSGLPGNEQFF.